A single sample is the source of the 30 T cell receptor beta chains below, sequenced in a study of T cells in Graves' hyperthyroidism and ophthalmopathy. TCR beta CDR3 region amplification was performed from RNA transcripts. In the first-round RT-PCR of the TCR CDR3, the HTBI primer set was used. A single record per CDR3 protein comes from TCRdb applying MiXCR to the multiplex PCR reads. This table holds fewer than 350,000 distinct CDR3 sequences, 21% found once. Sequencing used blood. These receptor sequences come from a woman aged 50 to 60 with Graves' hyperthyroidism.

The genes are TRBV6-1 and TRBJ1-3; D is undetermined. V was shortened by 2 bases and J by 4 bases, with 9 bases between the two germline ends. This CDR3 has 14 amino acids. Germline V gene sequence: CDR1 MNHNS, CDR2 SASEGT. CDR3 nucleotides: TGTGCCAGCAGTGAATGGGGATCCGGAAACACCATATATTTT. Encoded protein: CASSEWGSGNTIYF.

This clonotype was observed at least ten times. This chain connects TRBV11-2 to TRBJ1-5; D is ambiguous. In germline, CDR1 is SGHAT, CDR2 FQNNGV. Trimming pared 2 bases from V and 7 bases from J, leaving 9 bases between. CDR3 size: 13 residues. CDR3 protein: CASSLWVGQPQHF. The CDR3, as DNA: TGTGCCAGCAGCTTATGGGTCGGCCAGCCCCAGCATTTT.

The chain recombines TRBV20-1 with TRBJ2-1; 12 bases are shared with TRBD2. Germline V gene lookup returns CDR1 DFQATT and CDR2 SNEGSKA (reference sequence). With V trimmed by 2 bases and J by 1 base, 3 bases remained unmatched. The length of the CDR3 is 16 residues. As DNA, the CDR3 is TGCAGTGCTAGAACAGGACTAGCGGGGTCCTACAATGAGCAGTTCTTC. Protein sequence: CSARTGLAGSYNEQFF.

In its sample, this clonotype was seen many times. At one end, the junction sequence differs from germline, possibly due to a read error. The gene calls are TRBV11-2 and TRBJ2-3, with D possibly matching TRBD1 (5 bases). The CDR3 is 16 amino acids. CDR1 SGHAT and CDR2 FQNNGV come from the germline V gene. The CDR3 reads CASNLLGVTSTDTQYF. The CDR3 DNA sequence: TGTGCCAGCAACTTATTAGGGGTTACTAGCACAGATACGCAGTATTTT. Filled out from reference TRBV11-2 and TRBJ2-3, the complete variable domain reads EAGVAQSPRYKIIEKRQSVAFWCNPISGHATLYWYQQILGQGPKLLIQFQNNGVVDDSQLPKDRFSAERLKGVDSTLKIQPAKLEDSAVYLCASNLLGVTSTDTQYFGPGTRLTVL.

The chain employs TRBV4-2 and TRBJ2-2, with a possible D match to TRBD2 (6 bases). The length of the CDR3 is 16 residues. The ends were cut back, 6 bases at V and 3 bases at J, with 17 bases in the middle. Germline V gives CDR1 LGHNA, CDR2 YNFKEQ. The CDR3 spells CASRPPGVGDTGELFF. The CDR3 nucleotides are TGTGCCAGCAGACCACCGGGGGTAGGAGACACCGGGGAGCTGTTTTTT.

This clonotype was seen ten or more times. The chain combines TRBV2 with TRBJ2-1, with 12 bases fitting TRBD2. V shed 1 base, J shed 6 bases, and the junction held 1 base outside the gene matches. The CDR3 is made up of 15 amino acids. Per the germline V gene, CDR1 is SNHLY and CDR2 is FYNNEI. CDR3 sequence (DNA): TGTGCCAGCAGTGAAGAACTAGCGGGAGGCAATGAGCAGTTCTTC. Amino acid sequence: CASSEELAGGNEQFF.

The chain uses TRBV2 and TRBJ1-5, with TRBD1 identical over 8 bases. Germline-derived CDR1 and CDR2 are SNHLY and FYNNEI. The CDR3 totals 17 residues. V was clipped by 7 bases and J by 4 bases; unmatched bases: 15. The CDR3 loop is CASTVTGAGTRNQPQHF. The CDR3 bases are TGTGCCAGCACCGTGACAGGGGCCGGGACTAGGAATCAGCCCCAGCATTTT. Drawing the rest from reference TRBV2 and TRBJ1-5, the complete variable domain is EPEVTQTPSHQVTQMGQEVILRCVPISNHLYFYWYRQILGQKVEFLVSFYNNEISEKSEIFDDQFSVERPDGSNFTLKIRSTKLEDSAMYFCASTVTGAGTRNQPQHFGDGTRLSIL.

This clonotype was counted at least ten times. The V and J genes are TRBV10-3 and TRBJ2-7; D gene unclear. V was shortened by 2 bases and J by 5 bases, with 13 bases between the two germline ends. This CDR3 region has 14 residues. The germline gives CDR1 ENHRY, CDR2 SYGVKD. In DNA form, the CDR3 reads TGTGCCATCAGTGAGAGGTCACCTCCTGACGAGCAGTACTTC. This encodes CAISERSPPDEQYF.

J is TRBJ2-7 and V is TRBV2; TRBD1 might be the D (8 bases). The CDR3 consists of 15 residues. Germline V gene data show CDR1 as SNHLY and CDR2 as FYNNEI. V was trimmed by 5 bases and J by 6 bases, leaving 20 bases between them. CDR3: CASSYGTGGVSEQYF. The CDR3 bases are TGTGCCAGCAGTTATGGAACAGGGGGGGTTTCCGAGCAGTACTTC.

Many counts were recorded for this clonotype. This chain links TRBV11-3 with TRBJ2-3, with 11 bases identical to TRBD2. In germline, CDR1 is SGHNT, CDR2 YENEEA. This CDR3 has 15 amino acids. The junction had 1 base not matched to a gene; V was cut back by 1 base and J by 4 bases. The CDR3 sequence is CASSLGTSGPDTQYF. In nucleotides, the CDR3 is TGTGCCAGCAGCTTAGGGACTAGCGGGCCAGATACGCAGTATTTT. The full variable domain, with the rest looked up from reference TRBV11-3 and TRBJ2-3, is EAGVVQSPRYKIIEKKQPVAFWCNPISGHNTLYWYLQNLGQGPELLIRYENEEAVDDSQLPKDRFSAERLKGVDSTLKIQPAELGDSAVYLCASSLGTSGPDTQYFGPGTRLTVL.

The sample holds a few counts of this clonotype. This rearrangement joins TRBV5-1 to TRBJ2-2; maybe TRBD2 (5 bases). This CDR3 has 16 amino acids. V dropped 0 bases and J dropped 3 bases, with 12 bases sitting between them. The germline V gene has CDR1 SGHRS and CDR2 YFSETQ. CDR3 nucleotides: TGCGCCAGCAGCTTGGGAGGGAATAGGGACACCGGGGAGCTGTTTTTT. Residues: CASSLGGNRDTGELFF.

This clonotype was observed many times. This rearrangement joins TRBV7-3 to TRBJ2-5; D might be TRBD2 (5 bases). V was pared by 5 bases and J by 1 base, with 20 bases between. The CDR3 is 17 residues long. Per the germline V gene, CDR1 is SGHTA and CDR2 is FQGTGA. This chain's CDR3 is CASSALGGRVGQETQYF. The DNA for the CDR3 is TGTGCCAGCAGCGCCTTGGGTGGGAGAGTAGGCCAAGAGACCCAGTACTTC.

This clonotype was seen a few times. The CDR3 protein is CASSLSGQGADTQYF. The CDR3 DNA reads TGTGCCAGCAGCTTATCAGGACAGGGCGCAGATACGCAGTATTTT. This rearrangement joins TRBV7-3 to TRBJ2-3; 8 nucleotides match TRBD1. CDR3 length: 15 amino acids. Germline values: CDR1 SGHTA, CDR2 FQGTGA. V dropped 2 bases and J dropped 4; count of bases not matched to a gene: 5.

This clonotype was seen repeatedly, ten times or more. The J gene is TRBJ1-1, the V gene TRBV11-2; D is unclear. Per the germline V gene, CDR1 is SGHAT and CDR2 is FQNNGV. The V gene lost 4 bases and the J gene lost 0 bases, with 12 bases spanning the gap. This CDR3 has 15 residues. CDR3 protein: CASSSTRTMNTEAFF. CDR3 DNA: TGTGCCAGCAGCTCGACCAGGACCATGAACACTGAAGCTTTCTTT.

J is TRBJ2-5 and V is TRBV29-1, with TRBD2 matching 7 bases. Per the germline V gene, CDR1 is SQVTM and CDR2 is ANQGSEA. J was trimmed by 4 bases and V by 7 bases; bases with no gene match: 12. The CDR3 is 14 residues long. The CDR3 DNA follows: TGCAGCGCCTCACTAGCGAGAGATCCAGAGACCCAGTACTTC. Its translation: CSASLARDPETQYF.

This clonotype was counted only a few times. This chain joins TRBV20-1 and TRBJ2-2; D uncertain. Germline CDR1 and CDR2: DFQATT and SNEGSKA (reference sequence). The V and J ends lost 1 base and 0 bases respectively, with 6 bases between them. The CDR3 is 14 amino acids. For the CDR3, the DNA is TGCAGTGCTAGAGTGGCAGCGAACACCGGGGAGCTGTTTTTT. Translated, it gives CSARVAANTGELFF.

A few counts support this clonotype. The final CDR3 position lacks the conserved phenylalanine or tryptophan, pointing to a likely read error. This sequence joins TRBV6-5 and TRBJ2-7; 7 nucleotides agree with TRBD1. Losses at the gene ends were 5 bases for V and 0 bases for J; bases not matched to a gene: 4. The CDR3 totals 14 residues. From germline, CDR1 is MNHEY and CDR2 SVGAGI. Written as DNA, the CDR3 is TGTGCCAGCAGTCGACGGGACAGCTCCTACGAGCAGTACCTC. The encoded protein is CASSRRDSSYEQYL.

The chain uses TRBV2 and TRBJ2-7, with a weak D call TRBD1 (6 bases). Germline CDR1 SNHLY, CDR2 FYNNEI. The V gene lost 6 bases and the J gene lost 4 bases, with 13 bases spanning the gap. CDR3 size: 13 residues. The CDR3 protein is CASRDRQAYEQYF. As DNA, the CDR3 is TGTGCCAGCAGAGACCGACAGGCATACGAGCAGTACTTC.

There are many counts of this clonotype. The gene calls are TRBV30 and TRBJ1-5; D unclear. CDR1 GTSNPN and CDR2 SVGIG come from the germline V gene (reference sequence). The CDR3 loop spans 12 amino acids. V dropped 2 bases and J dropped 6 bases, with 8 bases sitting between them. In DNA form, the CDR3 reads TGTGCCTGGAGTACCGGGAGTCAGCCCCAGCATTTT. It yields the protein CAWSTGSQPQHF.

The table lists this clonotype with many counts. V is TRBV11-3 and J is TRBJ2-1; D is perhaps TRBD1 (7 bases). The CDR3 sequence is 10 residues long. V was pared by 8 bases and J by 12 bases, with 11 bases between. Germline V lookup: CDR1 SGHNT, CDR2 YENEEA. The DNA of the CDR3 is TGTGCCAGCGGCCAGGGGGGGCAGTTCTTC. Translated: CASGQGGQFF.

This clonotype was observed at least ten times. The chain carries TRBV12-3 or TRBV12-4 and TRBJ1-2; D not certain. This CDR3 is built from 13 residues. V was cut by 7 bases and J by 4 bases, with 13 bases left in between. The CDR3 is CASTPMPTYGYTF. For the CDR3, the DNA is TGTGCCAGCACCCCTATGCCGACCTATGGCTACACCTTC.

This CDR3 is CASSYSLPGGSGTDTQYF. DNA of the CDR3: TGTGCCAGCAGTTACTCTCTTCCTGGCGGGAGTGGAACAGATACGCAGTATTTT. The chain links TRBV6-2 or TRBV6-3 to TRBJ2-3, with 7 bases that match TRBD2. The CDR3 runs 18 residues. J lost 3 bases, V lost 0 bases, and 12 bases had no gene match. From germline, CDR1 is MNHEY and CDR2 SVGEGT.

At least ten counts were recorded for this clonotype. The rearrangement uses TRBV5-4 and TRBJ2-2; 8 bases fit TRBD2. CDR1 is SGHNT, CDR2 YYREEE, per germline (reference sequence). With 1 base clipped from V and 6 bases from J, the junction kept 5 bases outside the gene matches. This CDR3 is built from 15 residues. Written as DNA, the CDR3 is TGTGCCAGCAGCTTGTCCGGGAGGGGTTCCGGGGAGCTGTTTTTT. This translates into CASSLSGRGSGELFF. Looking up the rest from reference TRBV5-4 and TRBJ2-2 gives the full variable domain: ETGVTQSPTHLIKTRGQQVTLRCSSQSGHNTVSWYQQALGQGPQFIFQYYREEENGRGNFPPRFSGLQFPNYSSELNVNALELDDSALYLCASSLSGRGSGELFFGEGSRLTVL.

This clonotype occurred many times. CDR3 DNA sequence: TGTGCCAGCAGCTCTGGGGGACTAGCGGAATTGAGGGAGACCCAGTACTTC. Protein sequence: CASSSGGLAELRETQYF. This chain links TRBV7-2 with TRBJ2-5, with TRBD2 matching 11 bases. The V gene's germline CDR1 is SGHTA and CDR2 FQGNSA. The CDR3 is 17 residues long. V shed 4 bases and J 5 bases; nucleotides not matched to a gene: 12.

The J gene is TRBJ1-1, the V gene TRBV7-9, with a tentative D call TRBD1 (5 bases). Trimming shortened V by 7 bases and J by 4 bases, and 13 bases separated the two germline ends. Germline V gives CDR1 SEHNR, CDR2 FQNEAQ (reference sequence). The CDR3 totals 13 residues. Here the CDR3 reads CASTSPGLTEAFF. CDR3 DNA sequence: TGTGCCAGCACCTCGCCGGGACTCACTGAAGCTTTCTTT.

This clonotype came up a few times. The V gene is TRBV7-9, the J gene TRBJ1-5; D gene ambiguous. This CDR3 comprises 16 residues. Germline V lookup: CDR1 SEHNR, CDR2 FQNEAQ (reference sequence). Trimming removed 5 bases from V and 2 bases from J, with 16 bases in between. CDR3 in amino acids: CASSPAGIAGNQPQHF. CDR3 nucleotide sequence: TGTGCCAGCAGCCCCGCGGGTATTGCAGGCAATCAGCCCCAGCATTTT. The full variable domain, with the rest looked up from reference TRBV7-9 and TRBJ1-5, is DTGVSQNPRHKITKRGQNVTFRCDPISEHNRLYWYRQTLGQGPEFLTYFQNEAQLEKSRLLSDRFSAERPKGSFSTLEIQRTEQGDSAMYLCASSPAGIAGNQPQHFGDGTRLSIL.

This clonotype turned up a few times. The chain has TRBV3-1 and TRBJ2-6, with a possible D match to TRBD1 (6 bases). The germline gives CDR1 LGHDT, CDR2 YNNKEL (reference sequence). V lost 3 bases to trimming and J lost 2 bases, with 8 bases between them. The CDR3 is 15 amino acids. The CDR3 protein is CASSHSGAGANVLTF. CDR3 in DNA: TGTGCCAGCAGCCACTCAGGGGCTGGGGCCAACGTCCTGACTTTC.

Comments on this clonotype: One end of the junction is discordant with germline, which a read error may explain. The chain uses TRBV6-1 and TRBJ2-2, with TRBD2 identical over 10 bases. This CDR3 is 15 amino acids long. Germline V lookup: CDR1 MNHNS, CDR2 SASEGT. CDR3 DNA sequence: TGTGCCAGCAGTGAATCTAGCGGGGGCACCGGGGAGCTGTTCTTT. It codes for CASSESSGGTGELFF.

The rearrangement links TRBV12-5 to TRBJ1-1; TRBD1 might be the D (6 bases). This CDR3 is 10 amino acids long. From germline, CDR1 is LGHNT and CDR2 FRNRAP. V was trimmed by 6 bases and J by 10 bases, leaving 9 bases between them. CDR3 residues: CASGGTTAFF. DNA of the CDR3: TGTGCTAGTGGAGGGACAACAGCTTTCTTT.

This clonotype showed up many times. The chain employs TRBV3-1 and TRBJ2-7; TRBD2 matches 11 bases. V was clipped by 4 bases and J by 1 base; unmatched bases: 15. The germline V gene encodes CDR1 LGHDT and CDR2 YNNKEL (reference sequence). CDR3 length equals 19 residues. CDR3 loop: CASSRSPGTSGANSYEQYF. The CDR3 nucleotides read TGTGCCAGCAGCCGTAGTCCCGGGACTAGCGGAGCAAATTCCTACGAGCAGTACTTC.